What follows is one TCR beta chain and its context. The data originate from a study of blood T cell repertoires in COVID-19. Overall study context: Samples came from the United States, Italy and Spain, spanning acute and convalescent COVID-19. T cells, B-cell-depleted T cells, or PBMCs supplied cDNA or gDNA.

In the original processing: Using reference gene primer amplification, nucleated cell counts were estimated. Data came from immunoSEQ multiplex PCR; TCRdb stores just in-frame clones and leaves some out. The V and J calls and the clone size are those of that table, but D and trimming were determined from the DNA. The sample has about 68,000 clones; approximately 81% are singletons. This CDR3 region has 15 residues. From germline, CDR1 is SGHAT and CDR2 FQNNGV. The junction had 4 bases not matched to a gene; V was cut back by 0 bases and J by 6 bases. V is TRBV11-2 and J is TRBJ2-1; 8 positions match TRBD2. Specimen: peripheral blood. This clonotype was obtained from a man aged 50-59 years with active COVID-19. The chain's CDR3 is CASSLDMLAGNEQFF. The CDR3 bases are TGTGCCAGCAGCTTAGATATGCTAGCGGGCAATGAGCAGTTCTTC.